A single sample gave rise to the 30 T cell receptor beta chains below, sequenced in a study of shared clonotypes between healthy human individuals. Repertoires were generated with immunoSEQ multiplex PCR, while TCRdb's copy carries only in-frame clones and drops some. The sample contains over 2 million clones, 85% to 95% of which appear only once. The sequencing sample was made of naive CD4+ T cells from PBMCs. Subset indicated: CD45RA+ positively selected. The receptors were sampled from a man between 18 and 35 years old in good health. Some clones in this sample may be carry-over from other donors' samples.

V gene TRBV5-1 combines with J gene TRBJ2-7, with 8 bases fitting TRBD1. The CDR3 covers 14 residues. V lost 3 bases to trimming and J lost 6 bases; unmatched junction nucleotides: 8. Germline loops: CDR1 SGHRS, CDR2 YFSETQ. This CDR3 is CASSSTDRALEQYF. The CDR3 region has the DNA TGCGCCAGCAGCTCCACGGACAGGGCCCTCGAGCAGTACTTC.

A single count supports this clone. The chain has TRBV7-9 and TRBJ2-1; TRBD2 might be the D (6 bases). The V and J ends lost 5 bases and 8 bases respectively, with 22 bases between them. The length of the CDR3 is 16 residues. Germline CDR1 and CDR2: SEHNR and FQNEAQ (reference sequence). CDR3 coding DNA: TGTGCCAGCAGCCCTACTAGCAGGAGGGCCTTCGATGAGCAGTTCTTC. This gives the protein CASSPTSRRAFDEQFF.

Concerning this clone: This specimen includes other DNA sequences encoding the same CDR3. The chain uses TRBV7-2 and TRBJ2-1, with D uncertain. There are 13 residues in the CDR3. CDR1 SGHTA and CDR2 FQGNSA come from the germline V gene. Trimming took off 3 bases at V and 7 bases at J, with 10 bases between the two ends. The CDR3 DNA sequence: TGTGCCAGCAGCTTGGCCCGAGGTAATGAGCAGTTCTTC. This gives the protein CASSLARGNEQFF.

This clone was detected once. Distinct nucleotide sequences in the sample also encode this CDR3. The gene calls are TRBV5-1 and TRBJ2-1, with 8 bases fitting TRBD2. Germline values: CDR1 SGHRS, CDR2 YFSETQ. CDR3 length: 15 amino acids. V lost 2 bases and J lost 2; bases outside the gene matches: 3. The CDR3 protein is CASSFTSGTYNEQFF. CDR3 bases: TGCGCCAGCAGCTTCACTAGCGGAACCTACAATGAGCAGTTCTTC.

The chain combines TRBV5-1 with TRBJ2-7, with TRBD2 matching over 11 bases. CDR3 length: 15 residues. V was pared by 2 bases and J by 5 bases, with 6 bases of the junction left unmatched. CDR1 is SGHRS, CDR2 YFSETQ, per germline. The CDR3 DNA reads TGCGCCAGCAGCTTTCTAGCGGGAGGTGGGAACGAGCAGTACTTC. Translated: CASSFLAGGGNEQYF.

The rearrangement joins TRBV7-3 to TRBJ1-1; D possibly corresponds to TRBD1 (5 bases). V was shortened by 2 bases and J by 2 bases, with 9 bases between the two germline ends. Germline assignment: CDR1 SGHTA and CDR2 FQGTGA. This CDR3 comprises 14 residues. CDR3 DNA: TGTGCCAGCAGCTTAGGGGGGATTAACACTGAAGCTTTCTTT. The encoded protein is CASSLGGINTEAFF.

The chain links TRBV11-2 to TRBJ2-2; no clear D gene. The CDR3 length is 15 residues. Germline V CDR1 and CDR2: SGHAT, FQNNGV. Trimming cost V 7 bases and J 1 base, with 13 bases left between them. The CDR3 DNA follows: TGTGCCAGCAACCGATATGGCCTGAACACCGGGGAGCTGTTTTTT. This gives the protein CASNRYGLNTGELFF.

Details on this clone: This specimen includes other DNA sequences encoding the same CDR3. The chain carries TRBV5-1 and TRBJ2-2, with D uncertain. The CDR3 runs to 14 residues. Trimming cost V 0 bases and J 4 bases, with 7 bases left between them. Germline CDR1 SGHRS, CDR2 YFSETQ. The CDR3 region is CASSLGLGTGELFF. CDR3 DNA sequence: TGCGCCAGCAGCTTGGGGCTAGGCACCGGGGAGCTGTTTTTT.

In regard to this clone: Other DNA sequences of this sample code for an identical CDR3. DNA of the CDR3: TGTGCCAGCAGCTTAGTGAGAGATACGCAGTATTTT. Translating it yields CASSLVRDTQYF. This sequence joins TRBV7-2 and TRBJ2-3; D unclear. The CDR3 has 12 amino acids. Germline V gene sequence: CDR1 SGHTA, CDR2 FQGNSA. V lost 1 base and J lost 5, with 4 bases in between.

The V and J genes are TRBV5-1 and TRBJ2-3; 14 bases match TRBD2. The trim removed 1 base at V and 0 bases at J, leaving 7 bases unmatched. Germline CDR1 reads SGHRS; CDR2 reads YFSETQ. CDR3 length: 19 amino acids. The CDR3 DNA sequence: TGCGCCAGCAGCTTGAGCCCCGGGACTAGCGGGAGAAGCACAGATACGCAGTATTTT. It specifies CASSLSPGTSGRSTDTQYF.

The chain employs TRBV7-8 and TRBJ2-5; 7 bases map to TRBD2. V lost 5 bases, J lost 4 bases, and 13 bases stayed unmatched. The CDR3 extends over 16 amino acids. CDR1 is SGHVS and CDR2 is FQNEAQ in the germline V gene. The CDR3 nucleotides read TGTGCCAGCAGCCAGAAAAGACTAGCCGGGGCAGAGACCCAGTACTTC. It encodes CASSQKRLAGAETQYF. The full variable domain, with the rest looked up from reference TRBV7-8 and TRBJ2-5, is GAGVSQSPRYKVAKRGQDVALRCDPISGHVSLFWYQQALGQGPEFLTYFQNEAQLDKSGLPSDRFFAERPEGSVSTLKIQRTQQEDSAVYLCASSQKRLAGAETQYFGPGTRLLVL.

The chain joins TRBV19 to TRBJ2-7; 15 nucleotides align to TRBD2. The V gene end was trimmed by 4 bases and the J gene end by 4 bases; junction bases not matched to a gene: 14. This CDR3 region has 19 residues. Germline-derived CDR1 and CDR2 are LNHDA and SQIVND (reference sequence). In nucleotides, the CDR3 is TGTGCCAGTAGTAATCGGACTAGCGGGAGGGCTATGAGGATGTACGAGCAGTACTTC. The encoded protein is CASSNRTSGRAMRMYEQYF.

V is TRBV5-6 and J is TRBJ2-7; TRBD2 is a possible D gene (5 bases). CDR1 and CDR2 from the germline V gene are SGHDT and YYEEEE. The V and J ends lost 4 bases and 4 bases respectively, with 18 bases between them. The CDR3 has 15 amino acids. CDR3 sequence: CASSPQPGRGYEQYF. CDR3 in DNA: TGTGCCAGCAGCCCCCAGCCAGGTAGAGGGTACGAGCAGTACTTC. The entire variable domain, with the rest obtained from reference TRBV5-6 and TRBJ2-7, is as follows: DAGVTQSPTHLIKTRGQQVTLRCSPKSGHDTVSWYQQALGQGPQFIFQYYEEEERQRGNFPDRFSGHQFPNYSSELNVNALLLGDSALYLCASSPQPGRGYEQYFGPGTRLTVT.

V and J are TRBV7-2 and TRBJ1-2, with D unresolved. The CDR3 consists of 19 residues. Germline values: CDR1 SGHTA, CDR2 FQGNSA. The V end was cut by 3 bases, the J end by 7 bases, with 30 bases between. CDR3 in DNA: TGTGCCAGCAGCTTGCTAGGCGTTCCTGGGCCACACGGTCGGGGTGGCTACACCTTC. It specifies CASSLLGVPGPHGRGGYTF.

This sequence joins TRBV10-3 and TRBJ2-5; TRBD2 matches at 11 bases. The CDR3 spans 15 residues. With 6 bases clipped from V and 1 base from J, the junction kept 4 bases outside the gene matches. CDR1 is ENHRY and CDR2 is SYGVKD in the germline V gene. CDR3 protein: CAISVGLAGQETQYF. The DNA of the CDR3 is TGTGCCATCAGCGTTGGACTAGCGGGCCAAGAGACCCAGTACTTC.

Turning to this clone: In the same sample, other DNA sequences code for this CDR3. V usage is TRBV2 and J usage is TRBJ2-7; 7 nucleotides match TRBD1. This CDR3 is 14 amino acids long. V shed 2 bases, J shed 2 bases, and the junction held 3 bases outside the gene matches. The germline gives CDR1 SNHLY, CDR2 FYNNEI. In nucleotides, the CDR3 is TGTGCCAGCAGTGAACAGGGGGTAACCTACGAGCAGTACTTC. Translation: CASSEQGVTYEQYF.

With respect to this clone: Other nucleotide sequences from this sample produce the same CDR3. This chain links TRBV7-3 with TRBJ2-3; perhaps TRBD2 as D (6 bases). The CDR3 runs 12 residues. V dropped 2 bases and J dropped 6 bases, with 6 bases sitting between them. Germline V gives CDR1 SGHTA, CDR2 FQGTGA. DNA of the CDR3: TGTGCCAGCAGCTTACTAGCGGATACGCAGTATTTT. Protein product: CASSLLADTQYF. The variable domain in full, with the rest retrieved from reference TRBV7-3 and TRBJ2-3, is GAGVSQTPSNKVTEKGKYVELRCDPISGHTALYWYRQSLGQGPEFLIYFQGTGAADDSGLPNDRFFAVRPEGSVSTLKIQRTERGDSAVYLCASSLLADTQYFGPGTRLTVL.

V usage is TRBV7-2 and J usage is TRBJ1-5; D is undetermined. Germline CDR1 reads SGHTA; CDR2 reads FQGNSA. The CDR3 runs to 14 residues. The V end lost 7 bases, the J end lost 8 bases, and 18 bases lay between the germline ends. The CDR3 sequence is CASTRRRSEEPQHF. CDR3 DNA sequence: TGTGCCAGCACCCGCCGAAGGTCTGAGGAGCCCCAGCATTTT.

CDR3 coding DNA: TGCGCCAGCGAGGCCCCGGACCGGCCTGAGCAGTTCTTC. It translates to CASEAPDRPEQFF. V usage is TRBV10-2 and J usage is TRBJ2-1; D gene ambiguous. The CDR3 consists of 13 residues. Germline CDR1 WSHSY, CDR2 SAAADI. Trimming cost V 8 bases and J 9 bases, with 17 bases left between them.

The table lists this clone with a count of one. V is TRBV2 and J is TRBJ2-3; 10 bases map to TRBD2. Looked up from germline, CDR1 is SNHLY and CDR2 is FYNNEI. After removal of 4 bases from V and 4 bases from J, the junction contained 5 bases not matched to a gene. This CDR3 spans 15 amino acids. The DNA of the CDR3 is TGTGCCAGCAGTGGTCTAGCGGGAGCGGCAGATACGCAGTATTTT. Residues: CASSGLAGAADTQYF.

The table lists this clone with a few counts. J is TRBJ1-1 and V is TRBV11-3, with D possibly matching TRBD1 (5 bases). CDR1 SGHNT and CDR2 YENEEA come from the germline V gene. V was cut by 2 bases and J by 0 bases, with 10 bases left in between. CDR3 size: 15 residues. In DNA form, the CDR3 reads TGTGCCAGCAGCTTATCCCGGGGGATGAACACTGAAGCTTTCTTT. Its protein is CASSLSRGMNTEAFF.

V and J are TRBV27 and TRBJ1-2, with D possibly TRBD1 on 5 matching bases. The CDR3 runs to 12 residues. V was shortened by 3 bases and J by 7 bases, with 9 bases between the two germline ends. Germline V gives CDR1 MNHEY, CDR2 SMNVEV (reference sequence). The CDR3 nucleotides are TGTGCCAGCAGTTTCCGAGGGACTGGCTACACCTTC. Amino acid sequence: CASSFRGTGYTF.

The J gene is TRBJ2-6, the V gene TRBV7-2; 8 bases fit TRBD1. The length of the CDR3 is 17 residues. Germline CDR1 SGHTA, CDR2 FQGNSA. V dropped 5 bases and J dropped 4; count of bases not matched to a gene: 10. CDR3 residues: CASSPTGGVAGANVLTF. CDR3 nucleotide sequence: TGTGCCAGCAGCCCAACAGGGGGTGTTGCCGGGGCCAACGTCCTGACTTTC.

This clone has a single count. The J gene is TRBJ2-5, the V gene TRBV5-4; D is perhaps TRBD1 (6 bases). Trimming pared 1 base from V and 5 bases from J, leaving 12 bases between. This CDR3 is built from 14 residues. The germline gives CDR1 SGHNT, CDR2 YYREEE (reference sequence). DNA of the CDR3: TGTGCCAGCAGCTTGTGGGGGCCCCGGGAGACCCAGTACTTC. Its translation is CASSLWGPRETQYF.

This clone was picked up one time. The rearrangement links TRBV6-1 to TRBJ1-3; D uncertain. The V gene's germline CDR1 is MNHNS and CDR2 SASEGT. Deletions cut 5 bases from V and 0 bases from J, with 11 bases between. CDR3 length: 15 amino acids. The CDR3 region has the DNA TGTGCCAGCAGTCCAGAACAGCGCTCTGGAAACACCATATATTTT. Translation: CASSPEQRSGNTIYF.

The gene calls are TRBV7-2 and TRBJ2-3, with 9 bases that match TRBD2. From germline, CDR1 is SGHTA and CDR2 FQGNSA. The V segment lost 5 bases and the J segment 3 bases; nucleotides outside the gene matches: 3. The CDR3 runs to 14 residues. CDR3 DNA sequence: TGTGCCAGCAGCCGGACTAGCGATACAGATACGCAGTATTTT. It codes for CASSRTSDTDTQYF.

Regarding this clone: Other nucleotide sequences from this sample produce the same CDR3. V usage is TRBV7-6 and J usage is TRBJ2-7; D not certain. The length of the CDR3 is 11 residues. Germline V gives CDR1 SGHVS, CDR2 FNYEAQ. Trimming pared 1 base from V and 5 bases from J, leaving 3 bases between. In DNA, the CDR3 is TGTGCCAGCAGCTTAGGTGACGAGCAGTACTTC. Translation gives CASSLGDEQYF.

The CDR3 region is CASQEISTNEKLFF. The CDR3 DNA is TGCGCCAGCCAAGAAATTTCAACTAATGAAAAACTGTTTTTT. This rearrangement joins TRBV5-1 to TRBJ1-4; D remains ambiguous. Trimming left V 7 bases short and J 0 bases short, with 10 bases between. The CDR3 sequence is 14 residues long. Germline assignment: CDR1 SGHRS and CDR2 YFSETQ.

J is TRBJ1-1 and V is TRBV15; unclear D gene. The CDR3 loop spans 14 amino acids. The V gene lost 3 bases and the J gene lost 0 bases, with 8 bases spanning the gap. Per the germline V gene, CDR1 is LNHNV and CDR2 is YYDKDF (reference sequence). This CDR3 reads CATSSGLLNTEAFF. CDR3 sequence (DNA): TGTGCCACCAGCAGCGGACTGCTGAACACTGAAGCTTTCTTT.

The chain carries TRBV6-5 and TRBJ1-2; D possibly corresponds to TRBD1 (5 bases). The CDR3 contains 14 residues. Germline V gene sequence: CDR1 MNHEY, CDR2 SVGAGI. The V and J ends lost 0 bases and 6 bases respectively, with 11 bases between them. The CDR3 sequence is CASSYSGTPHGYTF. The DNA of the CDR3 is TGTGCCAGCAGTTACTCGGGGACTCCTCATGGCTACACCTTC.